One and the same sample provided the 15 T cell receptor beta chains below, sequenced in a study of cytomegalovirus exposure and HLA in healthy donors. The method was immunoSEQ multiplex PCR; TCRdb's version includes in-frame clones alone and lacks a portion of them. The table lists 130,000 to 150,000 clones, roughly nine tenths of them singletons, with under 0.8% in the top ten. Sequenced material: PBMCs. The receptors shown here come from a man between 18 and 35 years old in good health and CMV-seronegative.

V usage is TRBV5-6 and J usage is TRBJ1-2; no reliable D call. V was shortened by 6 bases and J by 2 bases, with 5 bases between the two germline ends. The germline gives CDR1 SGHDT, CDR2 YYEEEE. The CDR3 sequence is 11 residues long. The chain's CDR3 is CASTGNYGYTF. The DNA of the CDR3 is TGTGCCAGCACCGGGAACTATGGCTACACCTTC.

The chain combines TRBV21-1 with TRBJ2-2; no check of the table's D call, TRBD2, against the DNA was made. TRBV21-1 is a documented pseudogene. The CDR3 contains 16 residues. The CDR3 here is CASSNLTSGRGEELFF. DNA of the CDR3: TGTGCCAGCAGCAATCTTACTAGCGGGAGAGGCGAGGAGCTGTTTTTT.

V gene TRBV15 combines with J gene TRBJ1-1; possibly TRBD1 for D (6 bases). Germline V lookup: CDR1 LNHNV, CDR2 YYDKDF (reference sequence). Trimming shortened V by 3 bases and J by 6 bases, and 14 bases separated the two germline ends. This CDR3 contains 14 residues. The CDR3 DNA reads as TGTGCCACCAGCAGTACGGGACATCCCCCTGAAGCTTTCTTT. It codes for CATSSTGHPPEAFF.

This sequence joins TRBV7-7 and TRBJ2-3; 8 nucleotides match TRBD2. Trimming took 4 bases from V and 1 from J; bases not matched to a gene: 4. From germline, CDR1 is SSHAT and CDR2 FNYEAQ (reference sequence). The CDR3 loop spans 15 amino acids. The CDR3 here is CASSSGREGTDTQYF. The CDR3 DNA follows: TGTGCCAGCAGCTCCGGGCGGGAGGGCACAGATACGCAGTATTTT.

The chain has TRBV15 and TRBJ2-2; tentative D call: TRBD2 (7 bases). In germline, CDR1 is LNHNV, CDR2 YYDKDF (reference sequence). The CDR3 sequence is 18 residues long. V lost 3 bases and J lost 0, with 17 bases in between. The chain's CDR3 is CATSSPQGTTTNTGELFF. As DNA, the CDR3 is TGTGCCACCAGCAGTCCCCAGGGGACTACCACGAACACCGGGGAGCTGTTTTTT.

In DNA form, the CDR3 reads TGCAGCGTTGTCCTGGACAACTCCTACGAGCAGTACGTC. Translating gives CSVVLDNSYEQYV. The chain carries TRBV29-1 and TRBJ2-7; a weak D match, TRBD1 (5 bases). The CDR3 is made up of 13 amino acids. Germline V CDR1 and CDR2: SQVTM, ANQGSEA. The ends were cut back, 4 bases at V and 0 bases at J, with 10 bases in the middle.

The chain carries TRBV5-4 and TRBJ2-2; 8 nucleotides agree with TRBD1. The CDR3 totals 18 residues. Germline loops: CDR1 SGHNT, CDR2 YYREEE (reference sequence). The trim removed 4 bases at V and 0 bases at J, leaving 11 bases unmatched. The CDR3 DNA reads as TGTGCCAGCAGCGGCGGCCCGGGACAGGACGCGAACACCGGGGAGCTGTTTTTT. This gives the protein CASSGGPGQDANTGELFF.

The sample holds a few counts of this clone. The rearrangement links TRBV6-6 to TRBJ1-3; TRBD1 aligns across 7 bases. The CDR3 totals 15 residues. Germline CDR1 and CDR2: MNHNY and SVGAGI (reference sequence). V lost 0 bases and J lost 2; bases outside the gene matches: 1. The CDR3 sequence is CASSYSTGTGNTIYF. CDR3 coding DNA: TGTGCCAGCAGTTACTCGACAGGGACTGGAAACACCATATATTTT.

This clone has just a few counts. V is TRBV5-1 and J is TRBJ1-2; D perhaps matches TRBD1 (6 bases). Germline lookup yields CDR1 SGHRS and CDR2 YFSETQ. Trimming shortened V by 2 bases and J by 0 bases, and 8 bases separated the two germline ends. The CDR3 has 14 amino acids. The CDR3 DNA reads TGCGCCAGCAGCTTACGGACAGCTAACTATGGCTACACCTTC. The encoded protein is CASSLRTANYGYTF.

The chain couples TRBV5-4 to TRBJ1-1; D might be TRBD1 (5 bases). V lost 1 base, J lost 4 bases, and 23 bases lay in between. There are 18 residues in the CDR3. From germline, CDR1 is SGHNT and CDR2 YYREEE (reference sequence). CDR3 loop: CASSLRGGSGRMVTEAFF. The CDR3, as DNA: TGTGCCAGCAGCTTGAGGGGAGGGTCAGGGAGGATGGTCACTGAAGCTTTCTTT.

This clone appeared a few times. The J gene is TRBJ2-1, the V gene TRBV10-1; 11 positions agree with TRBD2. The length of the CDR3 is 15 residues. V trimming: 2 bases; J trimming: 3 bases; junction bases outside the gene matches: 0. Looked up from germline, CDR1 is WNHNN and CDR2 is SYGVQD (reference sequence). The CDR3 loop reads CASSEGLAGYNEQFF. CDR3 nucleotide sequence: TGCGCCAGCAGTGAGGGACTAGCGGGCTACAATGAGCAGTTCTTC.

This clone was counted only a few times. V gene TRBV6-4 combines with J gene TRBJ2-3, with TRBD2 matching over 13 bases. The germline V gene encodes CDR1 MRHNA and CDR2 SNTAGT. This CDR3 has 18 amino acids. The V segment lost 3 bases and the J segment 2 bases; nucleotides outside the gene matches: 8. As DNA, the CDR3 is TGTGCCAGCAGTGATTCCGGGACTAGCGGGATCCCCACAGATACGCAGTATTTT. Translated, it gives CASSDSGTSGIPTDTQYF.

The V gene is TRBV6-5, the J gene TRBJ2-2; the match to TRBD1 covers 7 bases. From germline, CDR1 is MNHEY and CDR2 SVGAGI. The ends lost 2 bases at V and 4 bases at J; junction bases unmatched: 4. This CDR3 region has 15 residues. DNA for the CDR3: TGTGCCAGCAGTTACGACAGGGCGGGCACCGGGGAGCTGTTTTTT. This gives the protein CASSYDRAGTGELFF.

V is TRBV7-2 and J is TRBJ2-1, with 11 positions matching TRBD2. The CDR3 contains 15 residues. CDR1 is SGHTA and CDR2 is FQGNSA in the germline V gene. V dropped 5 bases and J dropped 8; count of bases not matched to a gene: 8. The CDR3 bases are TGTGCCAGCAGCAAAGGGACTAGCGGAAGGTATGAGCAGTTCTTC. Residues: CASSKGTSGRYEQFF.

V is TRBV2 and J is TRBJ2-7, with 15 bases lining up with TRBD2. V trimming: 6 bases; J trimming: 0 bases; junction bases outside the gene matches: 18. The CDR3 covers 21 residues. Germline CDR1 reads SNHLY; CDR2 reads FYNNEI. CDR3 sequence: CASRAGTSGGPRPKSSYEQYF. DNA for the CDR3: TGTGCCAGCAGGGCCGGGACTAGCGGGGGGCCGAGGCCAAAGAGCTCCTACGAGCAGTACTTC.